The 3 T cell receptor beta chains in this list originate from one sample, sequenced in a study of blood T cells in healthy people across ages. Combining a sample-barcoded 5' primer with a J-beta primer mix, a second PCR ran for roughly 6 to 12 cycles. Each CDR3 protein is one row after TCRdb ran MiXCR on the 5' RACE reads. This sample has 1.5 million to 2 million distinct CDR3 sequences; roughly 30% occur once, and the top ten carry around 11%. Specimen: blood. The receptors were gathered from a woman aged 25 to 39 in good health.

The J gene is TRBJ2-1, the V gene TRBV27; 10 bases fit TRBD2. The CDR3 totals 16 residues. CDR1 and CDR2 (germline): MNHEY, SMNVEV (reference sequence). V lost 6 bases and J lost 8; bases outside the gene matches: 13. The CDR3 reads CASRHYLTSGQDEQFF. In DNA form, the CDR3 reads TGTGCCAGCAGGCATTATCTGACTAGCGGGCAGGATGAGCAGTTCTTC.

CDR3 loop: CATSRDRGCEQYF. CDR3 coding DNA: TGTGCCACCAGTCGGGACAGGGGGTGCGAGCAGTACTTC. J is TRBJ2-7 and V is TRBV15; 11 nucleotides match TRBD1. From germline, CDR1 is LNHNV and CDR2 YYDKDF (reference sequence). This CDR3 is 13 amino acids long. Trimming at V came to 6 bases and at J to 6 bases, leaving 4 bases not matched to a gene.

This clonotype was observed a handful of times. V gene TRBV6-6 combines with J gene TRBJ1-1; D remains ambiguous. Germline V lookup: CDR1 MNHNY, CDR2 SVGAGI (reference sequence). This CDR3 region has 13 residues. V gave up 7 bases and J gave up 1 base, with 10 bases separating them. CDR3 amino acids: CASTPWGNTEAFF. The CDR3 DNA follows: TGTGCCAGCACCCCGTGGGGGAACACTGAAGCTTTCTTT.